This TCR beta chain was identified during a study of cytomegalovirus exposure and HLA in healthy donors (dated by TCRdb to the late 2010s). About the investigation overall: An earlier analysis of roughly 500 of the donors reported approximately 270 Gb of sequence data and more than 90 million unique TCR beta sequences from 150 million to 200 million T cells. An early release covering 550 to 700 HLA-typed donors comprised about 300 gigabases of sequencing data and 65 million to 100 million unique TCR sequences. Of the roughly 400 genotyped donors, 81% were placed in the genetic ancestry cluster associated with self-reported Caucasian donors. The aim of the study was to test whether cataloging public T cell receptors could identify signatures of past pathogen exposure. The T cell repertoires of 666 subjects were profiled by immunosequencing and related to cytomegalovirus serostatus. In addition to the first cohort of hundreds of subjects, a separate validation cohort of 130 or so different subjects was used. The study combined high-throughput TCR immunosequencing, statistical association of individual TCRs with disease status, and machine learning to predict cytomegalovirus infection status. In a later analysis, previously published TCR beta repertoires from about 670 donors were re-analyzed and high-resolution HLA genotyping was added so that TCR occurrence patterns could be studied. Rather than drawing on any new phenotypic data, the later analysis identified candidate immune exposures from TCR beta sequences and the way those sequences occurred across donors. An earlier analysis of fewer than 750 of the donors used high-throughput TCR beta sequencing to judge whether each TCR beta V gene segment behaved as functional or pseudogenic. Donor age, sex, ethnicity and CMV serostatus were compiled alongside the repertoire data. A later genetic analysis used genome-wide SNP genotypes for about three fifths of the 666 donors, treating that subset as a discovery cohort. Every repertoire in the discovery cohort had been generated on one and the same sequencing platform. Both class I and class II loci were covered by HLA typing, at four-digit resolution. Typing coverage differed by locus: A, B, C, DRB1 and DQB1 were typed in about 620-640 donors, DQA1 in 522, DPA1 in approximately 610, and DPB1 in 472. Several DR-DQ haplotypes were treated as single units for association and clustering because of strong linkage in the cohort. Across under 500 genotyped donors of the cohort, an average of about 250,000 unique TCR beta nucleotide sequences per donor were sequenced, and around 19% of those sequences were non-productive. Study-wide findings and limitations: Several of the top co-occurrence clusters appeared to be linked to parvovirus B19, influenza, CMV and Epstein-Barr virus, according to a later analysis. In this cohort, only TCR beta chains were sequenced, and detectable features were limited by the absence of alpha or paired-chain data. Correlated functional status among segregating V segments might be attributable to linkage disequilibrium, but an unknown experimental factor could not be ruled out. In a later analysis, HLA-associated TCR beta chains were found to be more clonally expanded and to have lower generation probabilities than equally common non-associated chains. Most TCR sequences were observed very rarely across donors, whereas some public TCRs were present in many individuals. V-gene and J-gene trimming of TCR beta chains was associated with a missense DCLRE1C variant in a later genetic analysis, and the association was replicated in an independent cohort. Presence/absence analyses assumed roughly uniform sequencing depth across donors, an assumption that may not hold. A further reported finding was that TCR beta sequences accurately predicted the HLA-A and HLA-B alleles for most subjects in the first cohort. Because HLA typing was unavailable for some donors at each locus, only the typed subset was used in association tests. An earlier analysis of approximately 600 of the donors showed that most TCR beta V segments appeared in productive rearrangements either about 87% or about 30% of the time, which broadly matched IMGT annotations. The classifier was reported to diagnose cytomegalovirus status with high specificity and sensitivity in both the original cohort and the validation cohort. The sequencing pipeline was judged likely to have produced a cluster of highly shared sequence variants as a technical artifact. Immune exposure information for the cohort was limited to CMV serostatus. It was suggested by the authors that the approach could potentially be generalized to other disease states and immunological phenotypes. Specific HLA alleles were associated with 16,951 TCR beta sequences at a false discovery rate of 0.05 in a later analysis. Three of the identified cytomegalovirus-associated TCR beta chains were confirmed in vitro to be specific for cytomegalovirus antigens. In a later analysis, most CMV-associated TCR beta chains were found to appear HLA-restricted, with HLA associations seemingly driven largely by CMV exposure. Approximately 16 rarely observed V segments, including chromosome 9 orphons, were excluded from the earlier analysis of almost 600 of the donors because counts were too low. When HLA alleles, especially DR and DQ, strongly co-occurred, attributing TCR associations to individual alleles was difficult. In a later analysis, TCR association rates were found to vary across HLA loci, with the most associated TCRs seen for DRB1 alleles and the fewest for HLA-C alleles. The study gave a list of some 150 TCR beta chains associated with cytomegalovirus. In a later genetic analysis, fewer N-insertions in productive TCRs were reported among donors in an Asian-associated ancestry cluster than the roughly 700-donor mean.

To prepare the library, the immunoSEQ multiplex PCR assay was applied. For the multiplex PCR, a mixture combining 60 forward primers for TCR Vbeta segments and 13 reverse primers for TCR Jbeta segments was used. The CDR3 region of rearranged TCR beta genes was amplified from genomic DNA by a multiplex PCR assay. The amplified TCR beta libraries were sequenced on the Illumina HiSeq System as 87-base-pair reads. In the original analysis: A later analysis counted about 80 million unique TCR beta chains across the 550 to 800 repertoires, and 9.5 million to 11 million of these chains were shared by at least two donors. Raw reads were error-corrected and collapsed into unique sequences by a nearest-neighbor algorithm in which closely related sequences were merged to remove PCR and sequencing errors. CDR3 sequences were aligned to IMGT reference sequences to assign V, D and J gene segments. Each retained sequence needed at least a six-nucleotide match to both a V gene segment and a J gene segment. Rearrangements were called productive when the CDR3 lacked stop codons and stayed in frame with V and J; all others were non-productive. CDR3 was defined by IMGT convention, running from the second conserved V-encoded cysteine to the conserved J-encoded phenylalanine. The earlier analysis of around 640 of the donors excluded sequences that lacked an unambiguous match to a single V gene segment. In an earlier analysis of roughly 600 of the donors, a V segment was called functional when productive rearrangements were above 56.7%, and segregating when the standard deviation between donors exceeded 5%. A statistical classification framework was developed to diagnose cytomegalovirus status using the catalog of TCR beta chain sequences. A later analysis assigned V and J genes by comparing TCR nucleotide sequences with IMGT/GENE-DB human TR gene sequences. The TCRdist pipeline was used in a later analysis to assign CDR3 sequences and most-parsimonious VDJ recombination scenarios. In a later analysis, each TCR beta chain was defined by its CDR3 amino acid sequence together with its V-gene family, and reads lacking a unique V-gene family were excluded. To address suspected cross-contamination and a sequencing artifact, a later analysis removed under 600 highly shared, low-generation-probability nucleotide sequences. In a later analysis, a clonal expansion index was calculated for each public chain from normalized within-repertoire ranks of inferred template counts. Generation probabilities in a later analysis came from a VDJ recombination model fitted to out-of-frame rearrangements, and those results were checked against IGoR. A later analysis scored TCR-TCR, TCR-HLA and TCR-CMV co-occurrence with hypergeometric tests, applying a repertoire-size bias correction to TCR pairs. False discovery rates were estimated in a later analysis by permuting HLA or CMV assignments 20 times. In a later analysis, co-occurring TCRs were grouped using DBSCAN, and TCRdist sequence similarity was added for clustering within HLA-allele-positive subsets. Co-occurrence clustering excluded repertoires with fewer than 30,000 or more than 120,000 public chains, plus five with anomalous nucleotide sharing. The source is immuneACCESS, and TCRdb retained only in-frame sequences with V and J called. Part of the clones is not carried over; for the studies checked, unresolved V genes explain less than half of this, and the remainder is unexplained. Clone size and the V and J calls come from that table; the DNA yielded D and trimming. The sample data list over 150,000 clones, and around four fifths of these were observed just once. Roughly 10% of the sample is taken by the ten largest.

The cohort was made up of roughly 670 healthy bone marrow donors. At the time of sampling, every cohort member was nominally healthy, though immune exposures that went unrecorded were likely present. The donor was CMV seropositive and belonged to the group of a few hundred seropositive cohort members. A peripheral blood sample was collected from each donor, and TCR beta sequencing was performed on peripheral blood mononuclear cells. The Qiagen DNeasy Blood Extraction Kit was used to extract genomic DNA from the blood cell samples. As to this clone: This receptor's antigen is unknown. Within one base of it there is no much larger clone, and no base qualities were kept.

Sequenced material: PBMCs. The sequence was collected from a man aged 45-65 years in good health and CMV-seropositive.

The DNA is as follows: TGTGCCAGCAGCAAAGCAGACAGGGGGCGCCCCCGAGGAACTAATGAAAAACTGTTTTTT. This encodes CASSKADRGRPRGTNEKLFF. The V and J genes are TRBV21-1 and TRBJ1-4; TRBD1, the table's D call, was not compared with the DNA. TRBV21-1 is described as a pseudogene. The CDR3 has 20 amino acids, counting the end cysteine and phenylalanine. Kept here is only the CDR3 DNA, which spans 60 bases and is read in frame from base 1.